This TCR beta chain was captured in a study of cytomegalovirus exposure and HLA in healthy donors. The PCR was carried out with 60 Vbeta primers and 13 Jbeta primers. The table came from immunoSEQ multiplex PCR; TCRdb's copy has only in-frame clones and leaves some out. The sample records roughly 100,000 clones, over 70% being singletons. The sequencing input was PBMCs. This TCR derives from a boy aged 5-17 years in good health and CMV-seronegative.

The CDR3 DNA follows: TGTGCCAGCAGTTTCGTCAGGGTTGATGAAAAACTGTTTTTT. Translating gives CASSFVRVDEKLFF. The rearrangement uses TRBV28 and TRBJ1-4, with D possibly being TRBD1 (5 bases). Germline values: CDR1 MDHEN, CDR2 SYDVKM. This CDR3 region has 14 residues. V shed 3 bases and J shed 6 bases, with 11 bases lying between them.